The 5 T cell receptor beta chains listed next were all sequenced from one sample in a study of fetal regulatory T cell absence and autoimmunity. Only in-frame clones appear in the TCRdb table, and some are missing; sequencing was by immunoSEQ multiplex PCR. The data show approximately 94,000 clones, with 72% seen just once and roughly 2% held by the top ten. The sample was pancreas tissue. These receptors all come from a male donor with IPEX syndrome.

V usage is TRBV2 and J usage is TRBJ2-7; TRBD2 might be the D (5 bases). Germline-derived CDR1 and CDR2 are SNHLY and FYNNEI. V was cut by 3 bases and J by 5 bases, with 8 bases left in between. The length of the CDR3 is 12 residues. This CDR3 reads CASSDRGNEQYF. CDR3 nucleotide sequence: TGTGCCAGCAGTGATCGGGGAAACGAGCAGTACTTC.

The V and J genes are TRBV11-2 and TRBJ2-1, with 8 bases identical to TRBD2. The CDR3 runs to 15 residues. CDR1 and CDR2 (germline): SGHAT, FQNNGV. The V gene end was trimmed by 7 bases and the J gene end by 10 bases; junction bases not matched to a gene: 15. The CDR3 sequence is CASNLISGAPREQFF. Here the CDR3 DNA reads TGTGCCAGCAACCTTATTAGCGGGGCGCCCCGGGAGCAGTTCTTC.

Written as DNA, the CDR3 is TGTGCCAGCAGTGGAGGGGCCGAGACCCAGTACTTC. Residues: CASSGGAETQYF. The rearrangement uses TRBV2 and TRBJ2-5; D could derive from TRBD1 or TRBD2 (5 bases each). Germline CDR1 reads SNHLY; CDR2 reads FYNNEI. V gave up 4 bases and J gave up 5 bases, with 8 bases separating them. The CDR3 totals 12 residues.

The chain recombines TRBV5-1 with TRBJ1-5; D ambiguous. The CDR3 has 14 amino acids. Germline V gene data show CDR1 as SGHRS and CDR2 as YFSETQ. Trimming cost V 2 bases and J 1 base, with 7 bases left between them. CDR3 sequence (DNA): TGCGCCAGCAGCTTAGGGCCAAGCAATCAGCCCCAGCATTTT. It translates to CASSLGPSNQPQHF.

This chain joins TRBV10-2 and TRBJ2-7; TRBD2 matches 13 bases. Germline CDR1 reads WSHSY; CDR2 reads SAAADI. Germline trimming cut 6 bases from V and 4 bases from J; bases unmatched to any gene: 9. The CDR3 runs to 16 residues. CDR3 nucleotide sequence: TGCGCCAGCAGCCGACTAGCGGGGGGCAATACTTACGAGCAGTACTTC. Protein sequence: CASSRLAGGNTYEQYF.